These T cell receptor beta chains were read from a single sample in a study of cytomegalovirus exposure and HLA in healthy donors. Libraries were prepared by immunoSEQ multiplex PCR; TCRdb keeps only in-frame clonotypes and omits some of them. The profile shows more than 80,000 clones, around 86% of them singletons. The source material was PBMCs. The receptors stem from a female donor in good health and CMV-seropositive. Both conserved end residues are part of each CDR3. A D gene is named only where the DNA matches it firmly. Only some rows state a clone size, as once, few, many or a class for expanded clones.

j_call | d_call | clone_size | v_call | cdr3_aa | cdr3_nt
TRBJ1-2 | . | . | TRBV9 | CASSVGGLDYGYTF | TGTGCCAGCAGCGTAGGGGGACTGGACTATGGCTACACCTTC
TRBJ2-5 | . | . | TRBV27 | CATMGQQETQYF | TGTGCCACCATGGGACAACAAGAGACCCAGTACTTC
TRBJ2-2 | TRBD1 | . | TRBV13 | CAGRTGGITGELFF | TGTGCCGGGAGGACAGGGGGAATAACCGGGGAGCTGTTTTTT
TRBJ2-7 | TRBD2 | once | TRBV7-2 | CASSLATIPGLAGGQYEQYF | TGTGCCAGCAGCTTAGCGACCATCCCGGGACTAGCGGGGGGGCAGTACGAGCAGTACTTC
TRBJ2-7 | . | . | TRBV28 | CASSPLSYEQYF | TGTGCCAGCAGCCCCTTGTCCTACGAGCAGTACTTC
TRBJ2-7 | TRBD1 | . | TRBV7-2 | CASSFPGTEYEQYF | TGTGCCAGCAGCTTCCCCGGGACAGAATACGAGCAGTACTTC
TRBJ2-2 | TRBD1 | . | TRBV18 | CASSSQGKGNTGELFF | TGTGCCAGCTCATCACAGGGGAAAGGGAACACCGGGGAGCTGTTTTTT
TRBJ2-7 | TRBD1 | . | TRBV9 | CASSPGPGGQASYEQYF | TGTGCCAGCAGCCCTGGTCCTGGGGGACAGGCATCCTACGAGCAGTACTTC
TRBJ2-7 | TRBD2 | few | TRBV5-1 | CASSLVTSGVSYEQYF | TGCGCCAGCAGCTTGGTTACTAGCGGGGTCTCCTACGAGCAGTACTTC
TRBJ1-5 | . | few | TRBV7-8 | CASSSGGGQPQHF | TGTGCCAGCAGCTCCGGAGGTGGGCAGCCCCAGCATTTT
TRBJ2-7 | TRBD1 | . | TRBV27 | CASSLIIGPGQGGNEQYF | TGTGCCAGCAGCCTTATAATCGGGCCGGGACAGGGAGGTAACGAGCAGTACTTC
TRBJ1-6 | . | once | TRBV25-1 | CASSVGGYNSPLHF | TGTGCCAGCAGTGTCGGGGGGTATAATTCACCCCTCCACTTT
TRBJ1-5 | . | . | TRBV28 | CASTRLGGSNQPQHF | TGTGCCAGCACCCGACTGGGGGGTAGCAATCAGCCCCAGCATTTT
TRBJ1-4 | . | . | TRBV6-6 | CASSRSLSGEKLFF | TGTGCCAGCAGCCGAAGCCTTTCGGGTGAAAAACTGTTTTTT
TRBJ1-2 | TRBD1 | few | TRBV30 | CARLSEGTGVYGYTF | TGTGCCCGCTTATCGGAAGGGACAGGAGTTTATGGCTACACCTTC
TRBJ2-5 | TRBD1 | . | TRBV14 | CASSQERTGVETQYF | TGTGCCAGCAGCCAAGAACGGACAGGGGTTGAGACCCAGTACTTC
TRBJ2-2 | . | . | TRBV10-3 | CAIRGPPAGELFF | TGTGCCATCAGGGGCCCCCCGGCCGGGGAGCTGTTTTTT
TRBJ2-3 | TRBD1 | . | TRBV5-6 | CASSKSWTGYLRDTQYF | TGTGCCAGCAGCAAGAGTTGGACAGGGTATTTAAGAGATACGCAGTATTTT
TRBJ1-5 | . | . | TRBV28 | CASSFGSGYNQPQHF | TGTGCCAGCAGTTTCGGGTCCGGATACAATCAGCCCCAGCATTTT
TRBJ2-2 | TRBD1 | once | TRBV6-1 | CASRRTGVRAGELFF | TGTGCCAGCAGGCGGACAGGGGTCAGGGCCGGGGAGCTGTTTTTT
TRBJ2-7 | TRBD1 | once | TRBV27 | CASSSGTGGGEQYF | TGTGCCAGCAGTTCCGGGACAGGGGGCGGCGAGCAGTACTTC
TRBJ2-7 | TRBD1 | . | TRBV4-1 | CASSQVQGALYEQYF | TGCGCCAGCAGCCAAGTGCAGGGGGCGCTTTACGAGCAGTACTTC
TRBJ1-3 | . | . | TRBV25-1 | CASSERTLMGNTIYF | TGTGCCAGCAGTGAACGGACTCTAATGGGAAACACCATATATTTT
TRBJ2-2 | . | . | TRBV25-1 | CASSESGQGYTGELFF | TGTGCCAGCAGTGAATCAGGGCAGGGCTACACCGGGGAGCTGTTTTTT
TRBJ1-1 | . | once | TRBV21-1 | CASSFRDRGGDTEAFF | TGTGCCAGCAGCTTCCGGGACAGGGGAGGGGACACTGAAGCTTTCTTT
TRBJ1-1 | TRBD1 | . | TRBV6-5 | CASSTHLRDRVAFF | TGTGCCAGCAGTACCCATCTCCGGGACAGGGTAGCTTTCTTT
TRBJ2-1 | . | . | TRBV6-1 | CASTRSSYNEQFF | TGTGCCAGCACGCGGAGCTCCTACAATGAGCAGTTCTTC
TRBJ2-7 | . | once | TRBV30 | CACLRGYDYEQYF | TGTGCCTGCCTGCGGGGTTATGACTACGAGCAGTACTTC
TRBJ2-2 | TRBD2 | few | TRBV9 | CASSVAGTSRNTGELFF | TGTGCCAGCAGCGTAGCCGGGACTAGCAGGAACACCGGGGAGCTGTTTTTT
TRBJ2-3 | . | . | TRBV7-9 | CARQGTTDTQYF | TGTGCCAGACAGGGAACCACAGATACGCAGTATTTT
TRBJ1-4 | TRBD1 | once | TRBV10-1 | CASSDSTTGTNEKLFF | TGCGCCAGCAGTGACTCGACGACAGGGACAAATGAAAAACTGTTTTTT
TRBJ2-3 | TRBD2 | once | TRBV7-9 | CASSLTAGGPTDTQYF | TGTGCCAGCAGCTTAACAGCGGGGGGGCCCACAGATACGCAGTATTTT
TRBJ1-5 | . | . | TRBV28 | CASSLIPDRQPQHF | TGTGCCAGCAGTTTAATCCCCGATAGACAGCCCCAGCATTTT
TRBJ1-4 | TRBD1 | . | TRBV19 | CASSATGSDEKLFF | TGTGCCAGTAGTGCGACAGGGTCGGATGAAAAACTGTTTTTT
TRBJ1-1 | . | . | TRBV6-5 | CARSYSGPLGRAEAFF | TGTGCCCGCAGTTACTCGGGCCCACTTGGGCGCGCTGAAGCTTTCTTT
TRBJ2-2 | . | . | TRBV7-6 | CASSLVGGMTAGELFF | TGTGCCAGCAGCTTAGTTGGCGGGATGACGGCCGGGGAGCTGTTTTTT
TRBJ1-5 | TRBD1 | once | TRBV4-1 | CASSQDGSGGNQPQHF | TGCGCCAGCAGCCAAGATGGGTCAGGGGGTAATCAGCCCCAGCATTTT
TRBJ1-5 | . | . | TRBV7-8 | CASSLGYGRNSNQPQHF | TGTGCCAGCAGCTTAGGGTACGGTAGAAATAGCAATCAGCCCCAGCATTTT
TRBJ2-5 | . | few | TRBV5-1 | CASSLGLQETQYF | TGCGCCAGCAGCTTGGGACTCCAAGAGACCCAGTACTTC
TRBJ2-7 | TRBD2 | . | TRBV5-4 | CASSLVPSGTYEQYF | TGTGCCAGCAGCTTGGTTCCTAGCGGCACCTACGAGCAGTACTTC
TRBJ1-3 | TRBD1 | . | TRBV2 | CASPDRAGNTIYF | TGTGCCAGCCCCGACAGGGCTGGAAACACCATATATTTT
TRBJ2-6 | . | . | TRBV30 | CAWSVPDSHFSGANVLTF | TGTGCCTGGAGTGTACCCGACAGCCATTTCTCTGGGGCCAACGTCCTGACTTTC
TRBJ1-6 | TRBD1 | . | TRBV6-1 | CASSERGQGTSPLHF | TGTGCCAGCAGTGAGAGGGGACAGGGAACTTCACCCCTCCACTTT
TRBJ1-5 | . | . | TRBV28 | CASSSPVAGENQPQHF | TGTGCCAGCAGTTCCCCGGTGGCCGGGGAAAATCAGCCCCAGCATTTT
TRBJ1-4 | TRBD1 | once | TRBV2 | CASSPGTGGEGGGEKLFF | TGTGCCAGCAGCCCCGGGACAGGGGGTGAGGGGGGTGGTGAAAAACTGTTTTTT
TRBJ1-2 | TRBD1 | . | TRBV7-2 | CASSLAGTANYGYTF | TGTGCCAGCAGCTTAGCCGGGACAGCTAACTATGGCTACACCTTC
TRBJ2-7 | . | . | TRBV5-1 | CASSLASGQFNEQYF | TGCGCCAGCAGCTTGGCCTCCGGACAGTTCAACGAGCAGTACTTC
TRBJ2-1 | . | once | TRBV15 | CATSRGQENEQFF | TGTGCCACCAGCAGAGGACAGGAAAATGAGCAGTTCTTC
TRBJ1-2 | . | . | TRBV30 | CAWSDDKGGTNYGYTF | TGTGCCTGGAGTGACGACAAGGGGGGGACGAACTATGGCTACACCTTC
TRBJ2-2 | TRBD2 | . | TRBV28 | CASSFPLGLVGGELFF | TGTGCCAGCAGTTTCCCCCTCGGACTAGTGGGCGGGGAGCTGTTTTTT
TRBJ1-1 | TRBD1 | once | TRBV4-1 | CASSQVGQGRMNTEAFF | TGCGCCAGCAGCCAAGTTGGACAGGGGCGCATGAACACTGAAGCTTTCTTT
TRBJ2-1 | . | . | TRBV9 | CASSPDVSGEQFF | TGTGCCAGCAGCCCGGACGTCAGCGGTGAGCAGTTCTTC
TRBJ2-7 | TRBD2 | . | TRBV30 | CAWSVLAGAGRQYF | TGTGCCTGGAGTGTATTAGCGGGAGCGGGACGGCAGTACTTC
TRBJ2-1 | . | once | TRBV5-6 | CASSPPRAGWGNEQFF | TGTGCCAGCAGCCCCCCTAGGGCGGGATGGGGCAATGAGCAGTTCTTC
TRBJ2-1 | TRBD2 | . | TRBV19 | CASSRLASPFQSSYNEQFF | TGTGCCAGTAGCAGACTAGCGAGTCCTTTCCAAAGCTCCTACAATGAGCAGTTCTTC
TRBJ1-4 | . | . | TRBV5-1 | CASSLGVQGREKLFF | TGCGCCAGCAGCTTGGGTGTACAGGGACGCGAAAAACTGTTTTTT
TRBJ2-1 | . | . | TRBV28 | CASTPGPSSYNEQFF | TGTGCCAGCACTCCAGGGCCTAGCTCCTACAATGAGCAGTTCTTC
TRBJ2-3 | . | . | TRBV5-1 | CASQRSYTDTQYF | TGCGCCAGCCAGCGATCCTACACAGATACGCAGTATTTT
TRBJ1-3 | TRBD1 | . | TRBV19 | CASSLQGENTIYF | TGTGCCAGTAGTCTACAGGGGGAAAACACCATATATTTT
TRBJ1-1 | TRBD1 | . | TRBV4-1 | CASSQVRGGRTEAFF | TGCGCCAGCAGCCAAGTAAGAGGGGGCAGGACTGAAGCTTTCTTT